This TCR beta chain comes out of a study of T cells in Graves' hyperthyroidism and ophthalmopathy. Amplification yielded TCR beta CDR3 regions, with RNA transcripts as the source. Initially, a first-round RT-PCR of the TCR CDR3 employed the HTBI primer set. TCRdb called the multiplex PCR reads again in MiXCR, with one record for every CDR3 protein. The sample yields around 600,000 distinct CDR3 sequences, approximately 14% seen once. Out of approximately 10 ml of fresh peripheral blood came the PBMCs. V was trimmed by 3 bases and J by 1 base, leaving 10 bases between them. The CDR3 has 14 amino acids. Germline V gives CDR1 SGHTA, CDR2 FQGNSA. This clonotype was observed many times.

The sequence was collected from a woman aged 18 to 35 with Graves' ophthalmopathy. The chain couples TRBV7-2 to TRBJ2-7; D uncertain. Material: blood. The chain's CDR3 is CASSFGPLSYEQYF. CDR3 DNA sequence: TGTGCCAGCAGCTTCGGACCTTTATCCTACGAGCAGTACTTC. Based on the CDR3 plus reference TRBV7-2 and TRBJ2-7, the full variable domain is GAGVSQSPSNKVTEKGKDVELRCDPISGHTALYWYRQSLGQGLEFLIYFQGNSAPDKSGLPSDRFSAERTGGSVSTLTIQRTQQEDSAVYLCASSFGPLSYEQYFGPGTRLTVT.